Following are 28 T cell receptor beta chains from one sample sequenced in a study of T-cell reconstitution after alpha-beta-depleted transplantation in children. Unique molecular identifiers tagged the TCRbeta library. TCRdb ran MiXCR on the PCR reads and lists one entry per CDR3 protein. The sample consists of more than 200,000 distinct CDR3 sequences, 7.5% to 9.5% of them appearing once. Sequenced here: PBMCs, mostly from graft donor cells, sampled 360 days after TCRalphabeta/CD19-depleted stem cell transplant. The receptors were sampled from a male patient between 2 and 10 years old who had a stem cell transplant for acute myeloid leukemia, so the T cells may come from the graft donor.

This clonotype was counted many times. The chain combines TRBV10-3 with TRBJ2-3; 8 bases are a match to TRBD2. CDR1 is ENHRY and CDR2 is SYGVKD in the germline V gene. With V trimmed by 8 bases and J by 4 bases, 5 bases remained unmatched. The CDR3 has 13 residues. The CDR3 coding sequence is TGTGCCATCGGGGGGACTAGTGCAGATACGCAGTATTTT. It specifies CAIGGTSADTQYF.

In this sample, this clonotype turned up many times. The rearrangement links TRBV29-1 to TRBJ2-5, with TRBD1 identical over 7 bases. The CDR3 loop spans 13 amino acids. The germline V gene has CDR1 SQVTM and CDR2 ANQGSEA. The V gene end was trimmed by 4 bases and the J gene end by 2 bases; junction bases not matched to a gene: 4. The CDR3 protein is CSVVRTGQETQYF. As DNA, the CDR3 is TGCAGCGTTGTTAGGACAGGACAAGAGACCCAGTACTTC.

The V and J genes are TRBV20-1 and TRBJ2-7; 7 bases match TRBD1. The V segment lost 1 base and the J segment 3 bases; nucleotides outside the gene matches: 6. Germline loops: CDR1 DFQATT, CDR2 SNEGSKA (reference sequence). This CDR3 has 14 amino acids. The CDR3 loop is CSARGGNRGYEQYF. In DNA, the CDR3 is TGCAGTGCTAGAGGAGGGAACAGGGGCTACGAGCAGTACTTC.

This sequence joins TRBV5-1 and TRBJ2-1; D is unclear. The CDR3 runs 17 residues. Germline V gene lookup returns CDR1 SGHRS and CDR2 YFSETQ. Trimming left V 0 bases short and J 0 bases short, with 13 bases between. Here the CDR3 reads CASSLGLLWSSYNEQFF. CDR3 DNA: TGCGCCAGCAGCTTGGGGCTTTTATGGAGCTCCTACAATGAGCAGTTCTTC.

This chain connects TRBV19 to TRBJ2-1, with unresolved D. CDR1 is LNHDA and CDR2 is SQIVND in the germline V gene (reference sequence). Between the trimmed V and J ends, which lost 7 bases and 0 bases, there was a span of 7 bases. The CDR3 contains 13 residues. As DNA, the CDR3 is TGTGCCAGTAAAGGAAGCTCCTACAATGAGCAGTTCTTC. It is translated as CASKGSSYNEQFF.

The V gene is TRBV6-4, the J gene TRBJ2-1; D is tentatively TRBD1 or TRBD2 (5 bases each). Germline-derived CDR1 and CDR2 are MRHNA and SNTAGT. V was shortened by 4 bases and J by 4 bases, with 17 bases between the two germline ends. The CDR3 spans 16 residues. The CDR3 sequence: CASSVQPGTKYNEQFF. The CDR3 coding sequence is TGTGCCAGCAGTGTCCAACCCGGGACCAAATACAATGAGCAGTTCTTC.

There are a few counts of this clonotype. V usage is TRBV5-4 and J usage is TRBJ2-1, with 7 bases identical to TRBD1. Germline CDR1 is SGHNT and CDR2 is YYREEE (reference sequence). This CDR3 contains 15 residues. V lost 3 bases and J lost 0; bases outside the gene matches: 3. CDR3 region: CASSSGTASYNEQFF. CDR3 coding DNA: TGTGCCAGCAGCTCCGGGACAGCCTCCTACAATGAGCAGTTCTTC.

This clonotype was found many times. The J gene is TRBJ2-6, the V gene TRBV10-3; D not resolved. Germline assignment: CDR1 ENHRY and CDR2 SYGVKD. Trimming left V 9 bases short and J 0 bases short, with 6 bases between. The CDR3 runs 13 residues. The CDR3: CAMARSGANVLTF. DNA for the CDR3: TGTGCCATGGCTCGCTCTGGGGCCAACGTCCTGACTTTC.

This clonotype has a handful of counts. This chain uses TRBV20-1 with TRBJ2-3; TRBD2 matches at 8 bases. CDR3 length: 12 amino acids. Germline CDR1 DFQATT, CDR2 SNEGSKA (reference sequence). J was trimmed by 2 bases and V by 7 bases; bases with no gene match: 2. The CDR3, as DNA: TGCAGTGTGCGGGGGGCCACAGATACGCAGTATTTT. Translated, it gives CSVRGATDTQYF.

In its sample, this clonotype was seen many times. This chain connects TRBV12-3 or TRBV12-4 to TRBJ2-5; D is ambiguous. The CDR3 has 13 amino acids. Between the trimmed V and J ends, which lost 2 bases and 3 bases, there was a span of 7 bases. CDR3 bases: TGTGCCAGCAGTTTATCCTCCAAAGAGACCCAGTACTTC. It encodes CASSLSSKETQYF.

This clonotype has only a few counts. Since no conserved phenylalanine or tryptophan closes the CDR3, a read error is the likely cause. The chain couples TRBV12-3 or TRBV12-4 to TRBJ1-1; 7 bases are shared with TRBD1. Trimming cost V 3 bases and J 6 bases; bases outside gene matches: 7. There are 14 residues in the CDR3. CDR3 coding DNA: TGTGCCAGCAGTTTTGGGGCCAGGGGGTCTGAAGCTTTCTAT. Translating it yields CASSFGARGSEAFY.

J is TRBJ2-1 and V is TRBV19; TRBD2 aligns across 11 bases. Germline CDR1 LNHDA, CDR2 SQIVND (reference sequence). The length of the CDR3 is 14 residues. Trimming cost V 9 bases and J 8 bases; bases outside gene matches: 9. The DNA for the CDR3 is TGTGCCAGCTATAGCGGGAGGGGGGTCGATGAGCAGTTCTTC. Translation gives CASYSGRGVDEQFF.

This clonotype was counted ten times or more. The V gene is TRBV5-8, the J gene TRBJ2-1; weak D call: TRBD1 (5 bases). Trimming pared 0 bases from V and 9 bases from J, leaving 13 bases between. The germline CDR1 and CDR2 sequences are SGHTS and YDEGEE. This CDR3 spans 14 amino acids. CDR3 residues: CASSLASGQGEQFF. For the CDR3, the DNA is TGTGCCAGCAGCTTGGCGAGTGGCCAGGGTGAGCAGTTCTTC.

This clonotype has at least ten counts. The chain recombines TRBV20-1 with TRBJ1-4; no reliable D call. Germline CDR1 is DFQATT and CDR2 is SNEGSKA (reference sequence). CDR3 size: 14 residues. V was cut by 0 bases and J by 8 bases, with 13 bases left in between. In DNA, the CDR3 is TGCAGTGCTAGAGATGGACGCGAAGGGGAAAAACTGTTTTTT. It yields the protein CSARDGREGEKLFF.

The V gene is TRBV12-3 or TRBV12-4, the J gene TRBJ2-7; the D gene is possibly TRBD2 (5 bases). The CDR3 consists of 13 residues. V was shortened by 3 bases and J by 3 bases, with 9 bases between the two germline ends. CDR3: CASSFRGDYEQYF. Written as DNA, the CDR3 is TGTGCCAGCAGTTTCCGGGGAGACTACGAGCAGTACTTC.

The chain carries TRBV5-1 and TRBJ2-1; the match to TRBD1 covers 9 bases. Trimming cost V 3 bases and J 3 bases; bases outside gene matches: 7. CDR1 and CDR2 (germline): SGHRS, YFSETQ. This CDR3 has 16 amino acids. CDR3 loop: CASSWPRDRVYNEQFF. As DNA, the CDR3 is TGCGCCAGCAGCTGGCCCCGGGACAGGGTCTACAATGAGCAGTTCTTC.

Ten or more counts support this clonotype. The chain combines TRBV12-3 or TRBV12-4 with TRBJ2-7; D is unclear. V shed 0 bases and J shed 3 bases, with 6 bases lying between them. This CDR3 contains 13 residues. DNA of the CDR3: TGTGCCAGCAGTTTAGCGCGGTACTACGAGCAGTACTTC. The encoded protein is CASSLARYYEQYF.

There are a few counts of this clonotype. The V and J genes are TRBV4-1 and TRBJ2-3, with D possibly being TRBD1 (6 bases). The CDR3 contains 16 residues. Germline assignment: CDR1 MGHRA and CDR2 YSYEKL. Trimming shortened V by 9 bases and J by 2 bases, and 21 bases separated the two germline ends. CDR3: CASTGQLSMITDTQYF. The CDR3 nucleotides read TGCGCCAGTACCGGACAGCTTAGTATGATCACAGATACGCAGTATTTT.

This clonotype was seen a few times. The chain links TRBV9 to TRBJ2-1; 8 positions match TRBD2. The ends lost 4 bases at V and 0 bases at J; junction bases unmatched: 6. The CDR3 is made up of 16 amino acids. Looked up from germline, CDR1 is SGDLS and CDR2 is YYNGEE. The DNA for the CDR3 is TGTGCCAGCAGCCCCCGCGGGGGGACCTCCTACAATGAGCAGTTCTTC. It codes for CASSPRGGTSYNEQFF.

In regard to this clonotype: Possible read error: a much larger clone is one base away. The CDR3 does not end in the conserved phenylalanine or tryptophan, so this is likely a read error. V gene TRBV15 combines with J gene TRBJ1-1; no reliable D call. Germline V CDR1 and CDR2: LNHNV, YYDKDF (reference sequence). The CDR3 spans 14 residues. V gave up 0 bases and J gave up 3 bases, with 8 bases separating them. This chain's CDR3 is CATSRDFVDTEAFY. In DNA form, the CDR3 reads TGTGCCACCAGCAGAGATTTTGTCGACACTGAAGCTTTCTAT.

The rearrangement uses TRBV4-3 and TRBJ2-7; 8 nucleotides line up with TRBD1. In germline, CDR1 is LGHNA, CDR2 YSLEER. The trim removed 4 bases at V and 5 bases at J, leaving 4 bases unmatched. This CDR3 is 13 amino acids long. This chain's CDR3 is CASSLDRVNEQYF. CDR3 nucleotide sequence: TGCGCCAGCAGCCTGGACAGGGTAAACGAGCAGTACTTC.

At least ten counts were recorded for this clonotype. For the CDR3, the DNA is TGCGCCAGCAGGCCGGGACAGGGGGCCTACGAGCAGTACTTC. This codes for CASRPGQGAYEQYF. V gene TRBV4-1 combines with J gene TRBJ2-7; 11 bases match TRBD1. After removal of 6 bases from V and 2 bases from J, the junction contained 3 bases not matched to a gene. The CDR3 is 14 amino acids. Germline loops: CDR1 MGHRA, CDR2 YSYEKL.

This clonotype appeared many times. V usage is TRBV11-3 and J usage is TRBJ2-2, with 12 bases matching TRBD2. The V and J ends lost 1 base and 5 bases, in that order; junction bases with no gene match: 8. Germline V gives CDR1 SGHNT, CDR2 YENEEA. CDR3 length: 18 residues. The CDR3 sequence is CASSLGLAGVSRTGELFF. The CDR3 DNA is TGTGCCAGCAGCTTAGGACTAGCGGGGGTCTCGAGGACCGGGGAGCTGTTTTTT.

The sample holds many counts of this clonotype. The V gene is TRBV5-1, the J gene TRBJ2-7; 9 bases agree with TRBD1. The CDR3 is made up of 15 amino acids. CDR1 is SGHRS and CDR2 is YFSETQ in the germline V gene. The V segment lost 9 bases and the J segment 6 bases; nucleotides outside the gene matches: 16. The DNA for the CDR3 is TGCGCCACCCCTTACCCCGGACAGGGGAGGCGCGAGCAGTACTTC. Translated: CATPYPGQGRREQYF.

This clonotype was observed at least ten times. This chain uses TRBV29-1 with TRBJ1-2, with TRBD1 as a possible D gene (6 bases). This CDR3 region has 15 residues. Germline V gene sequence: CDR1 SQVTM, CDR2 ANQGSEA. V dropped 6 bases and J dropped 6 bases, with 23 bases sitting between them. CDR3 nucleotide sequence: TGCAGCGTCCCCGCGGGAAAGTACAGGGAGGATGGCTACACCTTC. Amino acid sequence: CSVPAGKYREDGYTF.

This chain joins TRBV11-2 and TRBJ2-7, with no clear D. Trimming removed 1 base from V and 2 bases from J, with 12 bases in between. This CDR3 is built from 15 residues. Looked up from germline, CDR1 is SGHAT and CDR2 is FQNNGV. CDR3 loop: CASSLVLDAAYEQYF. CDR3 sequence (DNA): TGTGCCAGCAGCTTAGTATTGGACGCAGCCTACGAGCAGTACTTC.

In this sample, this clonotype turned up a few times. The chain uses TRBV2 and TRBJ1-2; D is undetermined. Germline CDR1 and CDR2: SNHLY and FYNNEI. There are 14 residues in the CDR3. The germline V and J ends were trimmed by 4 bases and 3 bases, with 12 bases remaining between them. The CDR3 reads CASSVAQTDYGYTF. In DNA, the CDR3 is TGTGCCAGCAGTGTTGCTCAGACCGACTATGGCTACACCTTC. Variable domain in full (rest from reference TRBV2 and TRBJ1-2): EPEVTQTPSHQVTQMGQEVILRCVPISNHLYFYWYRQILGQKVEFLVSFYNNEISEKSEIFDDQFSVERPDGSNFTLKIRSTKLEDSAMYFCASSVAQTDYGYTFGSGTRLTVV.

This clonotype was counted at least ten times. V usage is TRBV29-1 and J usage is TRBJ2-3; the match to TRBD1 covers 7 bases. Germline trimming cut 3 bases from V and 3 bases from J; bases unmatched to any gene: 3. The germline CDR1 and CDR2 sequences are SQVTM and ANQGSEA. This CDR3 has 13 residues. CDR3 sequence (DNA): TGCAGCGTTGAGAGGGGGCGTACAGATACGCAGTATTTT. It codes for CSVERGRTDTQYF.